This TCR beta chain originates from a study of blood T cell repertoires in COVID-19. Using immunoSEQ multiplex PCR, the repertoire was profiled, and TCRdb retains in-frame clones only, with some absent. The table includes 310,000 or so clones, 86% detected once. With 0 bases removed from V and 6 bases from J, the gap between germline ends came to 9 bases. CDR3 length: 14 residues. CDR1 SGHRS and CDR2 YFSETQ come from the germline V gene. Resolution of symptoms, clearance, or two negative PCRs was present in recovered Cohort 3 donors. The clonotype originates from a woman aged 18-30 years who had recovered from COVID-19. The sequenced sample was PBMCs or T cells enriched from blood (not recorded which). The chain joins TRBV5-1 to TRBJ2-2; D is perhaps TRBD2 (6 bases). CDR3 amino acids: CASSLATSSGELFF. Written as DNA, the CDR3 is TGCGCCAGCAGCTTGGCAACTAGCTCCGGGGAGCTGTTTTTT.